This T cell receptor (beta chain) was recovered during a study of blood T cells in healthy people across ages. Study-level results: TCR beta diversity per million T cells fell roughly linearly with age. Relative to aged donors, long-lived donors carried more naive CD4+ cells and displayed higher diversity.

This CDR3 is built from 15 residues. CDR1 is WSHSY and CDR2 is SAAADI in the germline V gene. V dropped 5 bases and J dropped 2; count of bases not matched to a gene: 6. On this clonotype itself: Its matching antigen is unknown.

The authors drew 8.5 to 10 milliliters of peripheral blood from each donor. Primers used in a second PCR of about 6 to 11 cycles were a sample-barcoded 5' primer and a J-beta primer mix. Each sample provided no less than 3 million CDR3-containing paired-end reads. TCRdb re-called the 5' RACE reads with MiXCR, one entry per CDR3 protein. The sample lists about 1.4 million distinct CDR3 sequences, around 59% occurring once. The specimen was blood. The chain carries TRBV10-2 and TRBJ2-1; 7 bases map to TRBD2. This TCR came from a man younger than 30 in good health. This chain's CDR3 is CASSKASGTYNEQFF. CDR3 nucleotides: TGCGCCAGCAGTAAAGCTAGCGGAACCTACAATGAGCAGTTCTTC.